Listed below are T cell receptor beta chains from one sample, sequenced in a study of blood T cell repertoires in COVID-19. Assay used: immunoSEQ multiplex PCR; TCRdb lists only in-frame clones, some missing. The top ten clones hold 6.6% of a sample with a few hundred thousand clones, 70% to 90% of them seen once. Input material: PBMCs or T cells enriched from blood (not recorded which). Every receptor here comes from a woman between 45 and 60 years old who had been exposed to COVID-19. Both conserved end residues are part of each CDR3. A D gene is named only where the DNA matches it firmly. For some rows the clone size is stated as once, few or many, or as a class when expanded; others skip it.

abundance	v_gene	d_gene	j_gene	CDR3nt	CDR3aa
NA	TRBV11-2	NA	TRBJ1-1	TGTGCCAGCAGCGGGGGGCAGGGACTAGATACTGAAGCTTTCTTT	CASSGGQGLDTEAFF
NA	TRBV24-1	NA	TRBJ2-5	TGTGCCACCAGTGATCCTTCGCGGGTACAAGAGACCCAGTACTTC	CATSDPSRVQETQYF
NA	TRBV18	TRBD1	TRBJ1-1	TGTGCCAGCTCACCATTCCACGGGACAGGAAACACTGAAGCTTTCTTT	CASSPFHGTGNTEAFF
once	TRBV20-1	NA	TRBJ1-1	TGCAGTGCTAGACGCACTGAAGCTTTCTTT	CSARRTEAFF
NA	TRBV3-1/TRBV3-2	TRBD2	TRBJ2-1	TGTGCCAGCAGCCAAGATGGACTAGGGTGGTTCTTC	CASSQDGLGWFF
many	TRBV20-1	TRBD1	TRBJ1-1	TGCAGTGCTAGTCTTACAGGGGTGAACACTGAAGCTTTCTTT	CSASLTGVNTEAFF
NA	TRBV7-8	TRBD1	TRBJ2-7	TGTGCCAGCAGCCCTACAGGGGAAATCGGCCACGAGCAGTACTTC	CASSPTGEIGHEQYF
NA	TRBV11-2	NA	TRBJ1-1	TGTGCCAGCAGCTTGCGTCTTCAGAACACTGAAGCTTTCTTT	CASSLRLQNTEAFF
NA	TRBV18	NA	TRBJ1-1	TGTGCCAGCTCACCGACAGGGAACACTGAAGCTTTCTTT	CASSPTGNTEAFF
NA	TRBV28	NA	TRBJ1-1	TGTGCCAGCTCCCGACAAGTCACTGAAGCTTTCTTT	CASSRQVTEAFF
NA	TRBV10-2	NA	TRBJ1-1	TGCGCCAGCAGGGGAGGGAACACTGAAGCTTTCTTT	CASRGGNTEAFF
NA	TRBV7-9	NA	TRBJ1-2	TGTGCCAGCAGCTTGGTGGGGAGCGGTGGCTACACCTTC	CASSLVGSGGYTF
NA	TRBV5-4	NA	TRBJ2-3	TGTGCCAGCAGCGTCCGCACTGATACAGATACGCAGTATTTT	CASSVRTDTDTQYF
NA	TRBV5-4	NA	TRBJ1-5	TGTGCCAGCAGCTTCGAGGGTTCCAATCAGCCCCAGCATTTT	CASSFEGSNQPQHF
NA	TRBV6-2/TRBV6-3	NA	TRBJ1-2	TGTGCCAGCAGCTCCGACCGGGTCAGCTACACCTTC	CASSSDRVSYTF
NA	TRBV7-2	TRBD1	TRBJ1-3	TGTGCCAGCAGCTTAGAGGCGGGACAGATCTCCGGGAACACCATATATTTT	CASSLEAGQISGNTIYF
NA	TRBV7-3	TRBD2	TRBJ2-1	TGTGCCAGCAGCTCACCTCCGGGACTAGTGGGGGGCAATGAGCAGTTCTTC	CASSSPPGLVGGNEQFF
NA	TRBV9	NA	TRBJ1-1	TGTGCCAGCAGCGTAGTATGGAACACTGAAGCTTTCTTT	CASSVVWNTEAFF
NA	TRBV7-9	NA	TRBJ1-3	TGTGCCACCGGGACAGGAAACACCATATATTTT	CATGTGNTIYF
NA	TRBV2	NA	TRBJ1-6	TGTGCCAGCAGTGAAAGGCAGGGGACACCCCTCCACTTT	CASSERQGTPLHF
NA	TRBV6-2/TRBV6-3	TRBD2	TRBJ2-7	TGTGCCAGCAGTTTTTCCGGGACTAGGATCTACGAGCAGTACTTC	CASSFSGTRIYEQYF
once	TRBV5-1	NA	TRBJ2-6	TGCGCCAGCAGTTACAGCTCTGGGGCCAACGTCCTGACTTTC	CASSYSSGANVLTF
NA	TRBV19	TRBD1	TRBJ1-1	TGTGCCAGTAGTATGAGGGACAGCCTGAACACTGAAGCTTTCTTT	CASSMRDSLNTEAFF
NA	TRBV7-9	NA	TRBJ1-2	TGTGCCAGCAGCTTAGGGGCCGCGATCTATGGCTACACCTTC	CASSLGAAIYGYTF
NA	TRBV9	TRBD2	TRBJ2-2	TGTGCCAGCAGGGCTAGCGGGGCCACCGGGGAGCTGTTTTTT	CASRASGATGELFF
NA	TRBV30	NA	TRBJ2-6	TGTGCCTGGACCCCCCCTGGAGCTGCCCGCGCTGGGGCCAACGTCCTGACTTTC	CAWTPPGAARAGANVLTF
NA	TRBV6-5	TRBD1	TRBJ1-5	TGTGCCAGCAGTTTGGCGGGACAGGGCAATCAGCCCCAGCATTTT	CASSLAGQGNQPQHF
NA	TRBV5-6	TRBD1	TRBJ1-6	TGTGCCAGCAGCTCAGTCGACAGGGGTTACGATTCACCCCTCCACTTT	CASSSVDRGYDSPLHF
NA	TRBV18	TRBD2	TRBJ2-1	TGTGCCAGCTCATCGGGAAGTCGGGGGGGAGAGCAGTTCTTC	CASSSGSRGGEQFF
NA	TRBV5-1	NA	TRBJ1-2	TGCGCCAGCAGCTCGGTGACTGGGGGGAACTATGGCTACACCTTC	CASSSVTGGNYGYTF
NA	TRBV3-1/TRBV3-2	NA	TRBJ2-1	TGTGCCAGCAGCCAAGGTAGGGGCGCCTACAATGAGCAGTTCTTC	CASSQGRGAYNEQFF
NA	TRBV5-1	NA	TRBJ2-7	TGCGCCAGCAGCTCCAGGGACAACCGAGGGGAGCAGTACTTC	CASSSRDNRGEQYF
NA	TRBV6-6	NA	TRBJ2-7	TGTGCCAGCAGTGAGACAGCTACCTACGAGCAGTACTTC	CASSETATYEQYF
NA	TRBV7-2	NA	TRBJ2-3	TGTGCCAGCAGCTTAGCTGCGCGGGCCTCCACAGATACGCAGTATTTT	CASSLAARASTDTQYF
NA	TRBV19	TRBD1	TRBJ2-3	TGTGCCAGTAGTTTGACAGGGGGGCAAGATACGCAGTATTTT	CASSLTGGQDTQYF
NA	TRBV7-2	NA	TRBJ1-1	TGTGCCAGCAGCTTAGGTGGGGGAGGCCCGAACACTGAAGCTTTCTTT	CASSLGGGGPNTEAFF
NA	TRBV5-1	NA	TRBJ2-7	TGCGCCAGCGCCCCAGGGGCAGGGTACGAGCAGTACTTC	CASAPGAGYEQYF
NA	TRBV29-1	NA	TRBJ1-2	TGCAGCGTGAGCGCAGCAAGTTATGGCTACACCTTC	CSVSAASYGYTF
NA	TRBV5-1	NA	TRBJ2-3	TGCGCCAGCAGTCGGGCGGGGAGCACAGATACGCAGTATTTT	CASSRAGSTDTQYF
NA	TRBV7-2	NA	TRBJ2-4	TGTGCCAGCAGCTTATCGTTCGGGGAAAACATTCAGTACTTC	CASSLSFGENIQYF
once	TRBV19	NA	TRBJ1-2	TGTGCCAGTAGTATAATCGGCAGGAACTATGGCTACACCTTC	CASSIIGRNYGYTF